What follows is one T cell receptor beta chain and its context. Its antigen is currently unknown. Assay used: immunoSEQ multiplex PCR; TCRdb lists only in-frame clones, some missing. The sample carries 75,000 to 80,000 clones, 75% to 90% recorded once. Trimming stripped 7 bases from V and 1 base from J, with 10 bases between. Germline V gene data show CDR1 as SGHNT and CDR2 as YYREEE (reference sequence). The CDR3 has 13 amino acids. These data come from a study of OX40 agonist ivuxolimab in advanced cancers. General observations from the study: People who partly responded at 0.1-3.0 mg/kg had some of the least clonal expansion seen.

The rearrangement joins TRBV5-4 to TRBJ2-3, with D possibly TRBD2 on 6 matching bases. The receptor comes from an adult with an advanced solid tumor such as melanoma, head and neck, liver or kidney cancer. Material: CD4+ or CD8+ T cells sorted from blood, obtained in a trial of the OX40 agonist ivuxolimab. CDR3 DNA: TGTGCCAGCGTACTAGCAGGCACAGATACGCAGTATTTT. Protein sequence: CASVLAGTDTQYF.